The 24 T cell receptor beta chains below all came from one sample that was sequenced in a study of T cell responses to AZD1222 COVID-19 vaccine. The data were produced by immunoSEQ multiplex PCR, yet TCRdb's version contains in-frame clones alone and is incomplete. Among about 120,000 clones listed, approximately 90% were seen once. The material was peripheral blood, obtained on day 0 of AZD1222 vaccination. The receptors here all came from an adult in good health.

The chain uses TRBV28 and TRBJ2-7; tentative D call: TRBD1 (6 bases). The CDR3 has 15 residues. Germline values: CDR1 MDHEN, CDR2 SYDVKM. The V and J ends lost 2 bases and 6 bases respectively, with 17 bases between them. This CDR3 reads CASSLKGGYRAEQYF. In DNA form, the CDR3 reads TGTGCCAGCAGTTTAAAAGGGGGTTATAGGGCCGAGCAGTACTTC.

V gene TRBV7-8 combines with J gene TRBJ1-5; 9 bases line up with TRBD1. Trimming at V came to 1 base and at J to 4 bases, leaving 2 bases not matched to a gene. CDR3 length equals 15 residues. Germline values: CDR1 SGHVS, CDR2 FQNEAQ. The CDR3 loop reads CASSLGDRANQPQHF. As DNA, the CDR3 is TGTGCCAGCAGCTTAGGGGACAGGGCGAATCAGCCCCAGCATTTT.

This chain joins TRBV2 and TRBJ1-4; D unclear. Germline values: CDR1 SNHLY, CDR2 FYNNEI. Trimming left V 4 bases short and J 8 bases short, with 5 bases between. This CDR3 is built from 11 residues. The CDR3 reads CASSVREKLFF. CDR3 coding DNA: TGTGCCAGCAGTGTGAGGGAAAAACTGTTTTTT.

V is TRBV28 and J is TRBJ2-7; D might be TRBD2 (5 bases). This CDR3 is 14 amino acids long. Germline loops: CDR1 MDHEN, CDR2 SYDVKM. Trimming cost V 6 bases and J 2 bases, with 14 bases left between them. CDR3 coding DNA: TGTGCCAGCAGCTCGGGGTACCGAACCTACGAGCAGTACTTC. This translates into CASSSGYRTYEQYF.

This clone was picked up a small number of times. V and J are TRBV7-2 and TRBJ1-6; D is unresolved. Germline values: CDR1 SGHTA, CDR2 FQGNSA. The CDR3 sequence is 13 residues long. Between the trimmed V and J ends, which lost 6 bases and 6 bases, there was a span of 9 bases. CDR3 sequence (DNA): TGTGCCAGCAGTATACGGACTAATTCACCCCTCCACTTT. Residues: CASSIRTNSPLHF. Full variable domain (outside the CDR3, taken from reference TRBV7-2 and TRBJ1-6): GAGVSQSPSNKVTEKGKDVELRCDPISGHTALYWYRQSLGQGLEFLIYFQGNSAPDKSGLPSDRFSAERTGGSVSTLTIQRTQQEDSAVYLCASSIRTNSPLHFGNGTRLTVT.

This clone appeared once. V usage is TRBV11-2 and J usage is TRBJ2-2; 7 bases map to TRBD2. There are 16 residues in the CDR3. V shed 3 bases, J shed 0 bases, and the junction held 4 bases outside the gene matches. Germline V gene lookup returns CDR1 SGHAT and CDR2 FQNNGV. CDR3 sequence: CASSFSAGANTGELFF. CDR3 nucleotide sequence: TGTGCCAGCAGCTTTTCGGCGGGGGCGAACACCGGGGAGCTGTTTTTT.

This clone showed up just a few times. The CDR3 DNA follows: TGCGCCAGCAGCCAAGATGGGAGGGGAAGGGGCACTGAAGCTTTCTTT. It specifies CASSQDGRGRGTEAFF. The chain has TRBV4-3 and TRBJ1-1, with a tentative D call TRBD1 (5 bases). Trimming shortened V by 0 bases and J by 4 bases, and 15 bases separated the two germline ends. Looked up from germline, CDR1 is LGHNA and CDR2 is YSLEER. This CDR3 region has 16 residues.

This chain joins TRBV7-2 and TRBJ2-3; D remains ambiguous. There are 15 residues in the CDR3. V was cut by 1 base and J by 0 bases, with 8 bases left in between. CDR1 SGHTA and CDR2 FQGNSA come from the germline V gene. The CDR3 spells CASSLVLSSTDTQYF. As DNA, the CDR3 is TGTGCCAGCAGCTTAGTGCTCTCTAGCACAGATACGCAGTATTTT.

The chain recombines TRBV20-1 with TRBJ2-1, with 7 bases identical to TRBD1. In germline, CDR1 is DFQATT, CDR2 SNEGSKA (reference sequence). The length of the CDR3 is 11 residues. V trimming: 5 bases; J trimming: 7 bases; junction bases outside the gene matches: 2. For the CDR3, the DNA is TGCAGTGCTCACAGGGGAAATGAGCAGTTCTTC. Residues: CSAHRGNEQFF.

This clone was seen once. The V call is TRBV5-5, the J call TRBJ2-7; tentatively, D is TRBD1 or TRBD2 (5 bases each). The germline V and J ends were trimmed by 0 bases and 1 base, with 8 bases remaining between them. The germline V gene encodes CDR1 SGHKS and CDR2 YYEKEE (reference sequence). CDR3 length: 14 residues. DNA for the CDR3: TGTGCCAGCAGCTTGGGGGACGTATCCTACGAGCAGTACTTC. This translates into CASSLGDVSYEQYF.

A single count supports this clone. V is TRBV18 and J is TRBJ2-7; 8 nucleotides match TRBD1. CDR1 and CDR2 from the germline V gene are KGHSH and LQKENI. J gave up 5 bases and V 3 bases, and 0 bases lay outside the gene matches. This CDR3 is built from 12 residues. The CDR3 region is CASSPTGDEQYF. The CDR3 coding sequence is TGTGCCAGCTCACCGACAGGGGACGAGCAGTACTTC. The full variable domain, in which reference TRBV18 and TRBJ2-7 provide the parts outside the CDR3, is NAGVMQNPRHLVRRRGQEARLRCSPMKGHSHVYWYRQLPEEGLKFMVYLQKENIIDESGMPKERFSAEFPKEGPSILRIQQVVRGDSAAYFCASSPTGDEQYFGPGTRLTVT.

This clone has only a few counts. The V gene is TRBV30, the J gene TRBJ1-2, with 8 bases aligning to TRBD1. The CDR3 runs to 13 residues. V dropped 3 bases and J dropped 7; count of bases not matched to a gene: 7. CDR1 is GTSNPN and CDR2 is SVGIG in the germline V gene (reference sequence). This CDR3 reads CAWSDRGWSGYTF. The CDR3 nucleotides are TGTGCCTGGAGCGACAGGGGCTGGAGTGGCTACACCTTC.

The rearrangement links TRBV6-2 or TRBV6-3 to TRBJ2-4, with D possibly matching TRBD2 (5 bases). The ends were cut back, 2 bases at V and 4 bases at J, with 18 bases in the middle. Germline loops: CDR1 MNHEY, CDR2 SVGEGT. There are 17 residues in the CDR3. The CDR3 DNA is TGTGCCAGCAGTTACATAGGCGGAGGCTTAGGGAAAAACATTCAGTACTTC. Translation: CASSYIGGGLGKNIQYF.

The chain couples TRBV11-2 to TRBJ2-3, with 7 bases fitting TRBD1. Unmatched junction bases numbered 9, after V lost 5 bases and J lost 4 bases. Germline-derived CDR1 and CDR2 are SGHAT and FQNNGV. The CDR3 has 15 amino acids. CDR3: CASSLGTVSPDTQYF. Written as DNA, the CDR3 is TGTGCCAGCAGCCTGGGGACAGTTAGCCCAGATACGCAGTATTTT.

The rearrangement joins TRBV29-1 to TRBJ2-5, with a tentative D call TRBD1 (6 bases). The CDR3 totals 14 residues. Germline values: CDR1 SQVTM, CDR2 ANQGSEA. V was clipped by 4 bases and J by 1 base, with 13 bases between them. This chain's CDR3 is CSVALWGPQETQYF. The CDR3 DNA follows: TGCAGCGTTGCGCTCTGGGGGCCCCAAGAGACCCAGTACTTC.

This chain connects TRBV2 to TRBJ1-5; D gene unclear. V was trimmed by 6 bases and J by 1 base, leaving 16 bases between them. In germline, CDR1 is SNHLY, CDR2 FYNNEI. CDR3 length: 16 residues. CDR3 coding DNA: TGTGCCAGCAGCTTGGGTCTGATAGGGAGCAATCAGCCCCAGCATTTT. As protein: CASSLGLIGSNQPQHF.

The genes are TRBV11-1 and TRBJ2-1, with D possibly TRBD1 on 6 matching bases. Germline V CDR1 and CDR2: SGHAT, FQDESV (reference sequence). The CDR3 covers 15 residues. V lost 4 bases and J lost 0, with 10 bases in between. The chain's CDR3 is CASSSDRSSYNEQFF. In DNA, the CDR3 is TGTGCCAGCAGCTCGGACAGAAGCTCCTACAATGAGCAGTTCTTC.

Only a few counts were recorded for this clone. This chain connects TRBV4-1 to TRBJ2-7; the match to TRBD2 covers 13 bases. Trimming took 3 bases from V and 0 from J; bases not matched to a gene: 2. From germline, CDR1 is MGHRA and CDR2 YSYEKL. The CDR3 sequence is 16 residues long. CDR3 DNA: TGCGCCAGCAGCCACGGGACTAGCGGGGTCTCCTACGAGCAGTACTTC. Protein product: CASSHGTSGVSYEQYF.

The chain employs TRBV9 and TRBJ2-1; 10 bases agree with TRBD2. The junction had 4 bases not matched to a gene; V was cut back by 0 bases and J by 7 bases. This CDR3 has 15 amino acids. The germline CDR1 and CDR2 sequences are SGDLS and YYNGEE. CDR3 DNA sequence: TGTGCCAGCAGCGTAGTAGCGGGAGGATGGAATGAGCAGTTCTTC. Translating it yields CASSVVAGGWNEQFF.

The rearrangement joins TRBV19 to TRBJ1-1, with 7 bases fitting TRBD1. Losses at the gene ends were 5 bases for V and 5 bases for J; bases not matched to a gene: 14. The germline V gene encodes CDR1 LNHDA and CDR2 SQIVND (reference sequence). The CDR3 extends over 16 amino acids. CDR3 sequence (DNA): TGTGCCAGTAGTTTCGAAGCGTCAGGGGGGCGGACTGAAGCTTTCTTT. This gives the protein CASSFEASGGRTEAFF.

The rearrangement uses TRBV28 and TRBJ2-7; weak D call: TRBD1 (5 bases). V shed 5 bases and J shed 4 bases, with 15 bases lying between them. Germline V CDR1 and CDR2: MDHEN, SYDVKM. CDR3 length: 14 residues. CDR3: CASSPPAGRYEQYF. Written as DNA, the CDR3 is TGTGCCAGCAGTCCCCCGGCAGGGCGGTACGAGCAGTACTTC.

This chain joins TRBV24-1 and TRBJ2-6; D remains ambiguous. V lost 9 bases and J 0 bases, leaving 17 bases between the germline ends. The CDR3 covers 17 residues. Germline V gives CDR1 KGHDR, CDR2 SFDVKD. The CDR3: CATRPLPRNSGANVLTF. The CDR3 bases are TGTGCCACCCGCCCCCTCCCCCGTAACTCTGGGGCCAACGTCCTGACTTTC.

In regard to this clone: Other DNA sequences of this sample code for an identical CDR3. The V and J genes are TRBV9 and TRBJ2-7, with D uncertain. Germline V lookup: CDR1 SGDLS, CDR2 YYNGEE. The CDR3 covers 14 residues. The germline V and J ends were trimmed by 0 bases and 0 bases, with 7 bases remaining between them. The CDR3 bases are TGTGCCAGCAGCGTAGACTTTAGCTCCTACGAGCAGTACTTC. It is translated as CASSVDFSSYEQYF.

The chain carries TRBV2 and TRBJ2-5; 12 bases are shared with TRBD2. This CDR3 region has 17 residues. Trimming took 2 bases from V and 4 from J; bases not matched to a gene: 8. CDR1 and CDR2 (germline): SNHLY, FYNNEI. Here the CDR3 reads CASSERGPSGGAETQYF. The CDR3 coding sequence is TGTGCCAGCAGTGAAAGAGGCCCTAGCGGGGGGGCAGAGACCCAGTACTTC.